This is a list of T cell receptor beta chains from one sample in a study of shared T cell receptors in the human thymus. The protocol was immunoSEQ multiplex PCR, while the TCRdb copy is restricted to in-frame clones and leaves out a portion. The profile shows 550,000 to 800,000 clones, 70% to 90% of them singletons. The data also belong to a second study, concerning human thymus T cells.

Sample: thymocytes. The receptors were gathered from a girl under three years old with a congenital heart defect. CDR3s include the opening cysteine and the closing phenylalanine or tryptophan. The D gene is left open where the match is weak. Part of the rows lack a size; the others show once, few, many or a class for expanded clones.

CDR3 | DNA | V | size | D | J
CASSQGVGAPNTEAFF | TGCGCCAGCAGCCAAGGGGTGGGGGCCCCGAACACTGAAGCTTTCTTT | TRBV4-3 | - | - | TRBJ1-1
CASTNGTGPGNTIYF | TGTGCCAGTACCAACGGGACAGGGCCTGGAAACACCATATATTTT | TRBV19 | - | TRBD1 | TRBJ1-3
CASSTKPRDRQSNTEAFF | TGTGCCAGCAGTACAAAACCTCGGGACAGGCAGTCCAACACTGAAGCTTTCTTT | TRBV14 | - | TRBD1 | TRBJ1-1
CASSVSGAPADTQYF | TGTGCCAGCAGCGTTAGCGGGGCCCCGGCAGATACGCAGTATTTT | TRBV9 | - | TRBD2 | TRBJ2-3
CASSPRTSGAWEQYF | TGTGCCAGCAGCCCCCGGACCTCAGGGGCGTGGGAGCAGTACTTC | TRBV14 | - | - | TRBJ2-7
CASSHWTGGTEAFF | TGTGCCAGCAGCCACTGGACAGGCGGCACTGAAGCTTTCTTT | TRBV5-6 | - | TRBD1 | TRBJ1-1
CASSPGVEVNQPQHF | TGTGCCAGCTCACCAGGGGTGGAGGTCAATCAGCCCCAGCATTTT | TRBV18 | - | - | TRBJ1-5
CASSPGQRGRGEQYF | TGTGCCAGCAGCCCAGGACAGCGGGGGAGAGGCGAGCAGTACTTC | TRBV9 | - | TRBD2 | TRBJ2-7
CASSPRDSLDQETQYF | TGTGCCAGCAGCCCTAGGGACAGTCTAGACCAAGAGACCCAGTACTTC | TRBV7-2 | - | TRBD1 | TRBJ2-5
CASSVESGGTDTQYF | TGTGCCAGCAGCGTCGAGTCGGGGGGCACAGATACGCAGTATTTT | TRBV9 | - | - | TRBJ2-3
CASRRLAGGLHEQYF | TGTGCCAGCAGGCGACTAGCGGGGGGGCTCCACGAGCAGTACTTC | TRBV28 | - | TRBD2 | TRBJ2-7
CASSSTGIEAFF | TGTGCCAGCAGCTCGACAGGGATTGAAGCTTTCTTT | TRBV5-6 | once | TRBD1 | TRBJ1-1
CASSFPRGLSGGSPLHF | TGTGCCAGCAGCTTTCCCCGGGGTCTGAGTGGGGGGTCACCCCTCCACTTT | TRBV11-2 | - | - | TRBJ1-6
CASSQEWRVYEQYF | TGTGCCAGCAGCCAAGAGTGGCGGGTCTACGAGCAGTACTTC | TRBV14 | once | - | TRBJ2-7
CASSQVATYEQYF | TGTGCCAGCAGCCAAGTAGCCACCTACGAGCAGTACTTC | TRBV14 | - | - | TRBJ2-7
CASSLAGGQPQHF | TGTGCCAGCAGCTTAGCGGGAGGTCAGCCCCAGCATTTT | TRBV7-6 | - | - | TRBJ1-5
CAISRDSERYEQYF | TGTGCCATCTCCCGGGACAGTGAGAGGTACGAGCAGTACTTC | TRBV10-3 | - | TRBD1 | TRBJ2-7
CASLTQGHPNYGYTF | TGTGCCAGCCTCACCCAGGGACATCCTAACTATGGCTACACCTTC | TRBV2 | - | - | TRBJ1-2
CASGAERGGYNRAPLHF | TGTGCTAGTGGTGCGGAGAGGGGAGGATATAATAGGGCACCCCTCCACTTT | TRBV12-5 | once | - | TRBJ1-6
CSVARGVAFF | TGCAGCGTTGCCAGGGGCGTAGCTTTCTTT | TRBV29-1 | - | - | TRBJ1-1
CASSYSRNQPQHF | TGTGCCAGCAGTTACTCACGGAATCAGCCCCAGCATTTT | TRBV6-5 | - | - | TRBJ1-5
CASSPGFYGYTF | TGTGCCAGCAGCCCAGGGTTCTATGGCTACACCTTC | TRBV14 | - | - | TRBJ1-2
CASSLAGDCGGKILDEQFF | TGCGCCAGCAGCCTGGCTGGTGATTGTGGGGGGAAGATTCTCGATGAGCAGTTCTTC | TRBV5-1 | - | - | TRBJ2-1
CASREIPGAGTGNNGYTF | TGTGCCAGCAGGGAAATCCCGGGGGCCGGGACAGGGAACAATGGCTACACCTTC | TRBV6-1 | - | TRBD1 | TRBJ1-2
CASSQDGDGTMNTEAFF | TGTGCCAGCAGCCAAGATGGAGACGGCACCATGAACACTGAAGCTTTCTTT | TRBV14 | - | - | TRBJ1-1
CSLSFTQRGGENNEQFF | TGCAGCCTATCATTCACTCAACGGGGGGGGGAAAACAATGAGCAGTTCTTC | TRBV29-1 | - | TRBD2 | TRBJ2-1
CATSQGGGGQMAWEPQHF | TGTGCCACCAGCCAAGGGGGGGGAGGACAGATGGCTTGGGAGCCCCAGCATTTT | TRBV15 | - | - | TRBJ1-5
CASSVDGTGGFQPQHF | TGTGCCAGCAGCGTAGATGGGACAGGGGGTTTCCAGCCCCAGCATTTT | TRBV9 | - | TRBD1 | TRBJ1-5
CASMSGTGFSGANVLTF | TGCGCCAGCATGTCTGGGACAGGGTTCTCTGGGGCCAACGTCCTGACTTTC | TRBV5-1 | - | TRBD1 | TRBJ2-6
CASSHGGPPLHF | TGCGCCAGCAGCCACGGGGGGCCACCCCTCCACTTT | TRBV4-3 | few | - | TRBJ1-6
CASSFFGGLTLHEQFF | TGTGCCAGCAGCTTTTTTGGCGGACTAACCCTTCATGAGCAGTTCTTC | TRBV5-6 | - | - | TRBJ2-1
CASRGGHRRDGYTF | TGTGCCAGCAGGGGCGGACATCGGAGGGACGGCTACACCTTC | TRBV6-1 | - | - | TRBJ1-2
CATSITRTGKYGYTF | TGTGCCACCAGCATCACCAGGACAGGGAAATATGGCTACACCTTC | TRBV15 | - | TRBD1 | TRBJ1-2
CASSVGPRTRENYGYTF | TGTGCCAGCAGCGTAGGCCCCCGGACAAGAGAAAACTATGGCTACACCTTC | TRBV9 | once | - | TRBJ1-2
CASSLYRQGDGYTF | TGTGCCAGCAGCTTATACCGACAGGGGGATGGCTACACCTTC | TRBV7-2 | - | TRBD1 | TRBJ1-2
CASSKDRNTEAFF | TGTGCCAGCAGTAAAGACAGGAACACTGAAGCTTTCTTT | TRBV28 | - | - | TRBJ1-1
CASSIGTGAGGETQYF | TGTGCCAGCAGCATCGGGACGGGGGCAGGGGGGGAGACCCAGTACTTC | TRBV5-4 | - | - | TRBJ2-5
CASTLGPNTEAFF | TGTGCCAGCACCCTGGGCCCGAACACTGAAGCTTTCTTT | TRBV5-8 | - | - | TRBJ1-1
CASSEFGHTEAFF | TGCGCCAGCAGTGAGTTTGGGCACACTGAAGCTTTCTTT | TRBV10-2 | - | - | TRBJ1-1
CASPRPKQGSGNTIYF | TGCGCCAGCCCGAGGCCCAAACAGGGCTCTGGAAACACCATATATTTT | TRBV5-1 | - | - | TRBJ1-3
CASSARSGQTQPQHF | TGTGCCAGCAGTGCTCGCTCGGGACAGACTCAGCCCCAGCATTTT | TRBV6-1 | few | TRBD1 | TRBJ1-5
CASRVGTGGIPQLNTEAFF | TGCGCCAGCAGGGTCGGGACAGGGGGCATTCCCCAGTTGAACACTGAAGCTTTCTTT | TRBV5-1 | - | TRBD1 | TRBJ1-1
CASSLGWDKNTEAFF | TGCGCCAGCAGCTTGGGATGGGACAAGAACACTGAAGCTTTCTTT | TRBV5-1 | once | - | TRBJ1-1
CASSPSLAASGNTIYF | TGTGCCAGCAGCCCGTCCCTTGCGGCTTCTGGAAACACCATATATTTT | TRBV5-6 | - | - | TRBJ1-3
CASSLIRGSYGYTF | TGTGCCAGCAGTTTAATTCGCGGTAGCTATGGCTACACCTTC | TRBV27 | - | - | TRBJ1-2
CASRDRVGNTEAFF | TGTGCCAGCAGGGACAGGGTTGGGAACACTGAAGCTTTCTTT | TRBV9 | - | TRBD1 | TRBJ1-1
CASSQDPQMAFF | TGCGCCAGCAGCCAAGATCCACAGATGGCTTTCTTT | TRBV4-1 | - | - | TRBJ1-1
CASGLVRFGQGALQWRGYTF | TGTGCTAGTGGTTTGGTACGCTTCGGACAGGGGGCCCTACAATGGCGTGGCTACACCTTC | TRBV12-5 | - | TRBD1 | TRBJ1-2
CSVGLFSGGLTDTQYF | TGCAGCGTTGGTTTGTTCAGCGGGGGCCTCACAGATACGCAGTATTTT | TRBV29-1 | few | TRBD2 | TRBJ2-3
CASSRTDTQYF | TGTGCCAGCAGCCGGACAGATACGCAGTATTTT | TRBV6-1 | - | - | TRBJ2-3
CASSQDLPDLRGANVLTF | TGTGCCAGCAGCCAAGATCTGCCAGATCTCCGTGGGGCCAACGTCCTGACTTTC | TRBV14 | - | - | TRBJ2-6
CAWSLTQGQPEAFF | TGTGCCTGGAGTCTCACCCAGGGACAGCCAGAAGCTTTCTTT | TRBV30 | - | TRBD1 | TRBJ1-1
CATSRGARYEQYF | TGTGCCACCAGCAGAGGGGCCCGCTACGAGCAGTACTTC | TRBV15 | - | - | TRBJ2-7
CASSYSARGYNSPLHF | TGTGCCAGCAGTTACTCGGCCAGGGGGTATAATTCACCCCTCCACTTT | TRBV6-5 | - | TRBD1 | TRBJ1-6
CASSTRDRANNSPLHF | TGTGCCAGCAGCACCCGGGACAGGGCGAATAATTCACCCCTCCACTTT | TRBV9 | - | TRBD1 | TRBJ1-6
CASTKGPRQGAGGELFF | TGTGCCAGCACGAAAGGCCCGAGACAGGGGGCGGGTGGGGAGCTGTTTTTT | TRBV6-4 | few | TRBD1 | TRBJ2-2